The entry below gives a single TCR beta chain sequence along with its context. This sample stems from a study of T cell changes during pregnancy in multiple sclerosis. This table comes from immunoSEQ multiplex PCR, and its TCRdb copy is limited to in-frame clones, with some not included. The sample lists about 89,000 clones; around 94% were seen once. The receptor was derived from a female donor in good health, enrolled as a control in a pregnancy study. The specimen was peripheral blood, collected after pregnancy.

For the CDR3, the DNA is TGTGCCAGTAGTCCCTCGGACAGGGGGAACACTGAAGCTTTCTTT. Encoded protein: CASSPSDRGNTEAFF. V is TRBV19 and J is TRBJ1-1; 9 bases are a match to TRBD1. The junction had 5 bases not matched to a gene; V was cut back by 5 bases and J by 1 base. The CDR3 runs 15 residues. Germline V gene sequence: CDR1 LNHDA, CDR2 SQIVND (reference sequence).